Below are 26 T cell receptor beta chains sequenced from a single sample in a study of cytomegalovirus exposure and HLA in healthy donors. Clones were read by immunoSEQ multiplex PCR, and TCRdb kept only the in-frame ones, dropping some. The top ten hold approximately 2% of the sample, which has around 130,000 clones, more than 75% seen once. The sequenced sample consisted of PBMCs. The receptors here all came from a woman aged 25 to 45 in good health and CMV-seronegative.

This chain links TRBV7-9 with TRBJ2-2, with TRBD1 identical over 9 bases. CDR1 and CDR2 (germline): SEHNR, FQNEAQ (reference sequence). The CDR3 consists of 15 residues. Losses at the gene ends were 6 bases for V and 3 bases for J; bases not matched to a gene: 5. CDR3 in amino acids: CASRRRDRDTGELFF. The CDR3 bases are TGTGCCAGCAGACGCCGGGACAGGGACACCGGGGAGCTGTTTTTT. Full variable domain (remainder filled in from reference TRBV7-9 and TRBJ2-2): DTGVSQNPRHKITKRGQNVTFRCDPISEHNRLYWYRQTLGQGPEFLTYFQNEAQLEKSRLLSDRFSAERPKGSFSTLEIQRTEQGDSAMYLCASRRRDRDTGELFFGEGSRLTVL.

V is TRBV19 and J is TRBJ1-1; tentatively, D is TRBD1 (5 bases). V lost 3 bases to trimming and J lost 5 bases, with 19 bases between them. The CDR3 runs to 16 residues. In germline, CDR1 is LNHDA, CDR2 SQIVND (reference sequence). DNA of the CDR3: TGTGCCAGTAGTATGGTTACGGGTCAGCGGGGGACTGAAGCTTTCTTT. It specifies CASSMVTGQRGTEAFF. Full variable domain (remainder filled in from reference TRBV19 and TRBJ1-1): DGGITQSPKYLFRKEGQNVTLSCEQNLNHDAMYWYRQDPGQGLRLIYYSQIVNDFQKGDIAEGYSVSREKKESFPLTVTSAQKNPTAFYLCASSMVTGQRGTEAFFGQGTRLTVV.

The V gene is TRBV14, the J gene TRBJ2-7, with 10 nucleotides matching TRBD1. The junction had 7 bases not matched to a gene; V was cut back by 0 bases and J by 2 bases. The CDR3 extends over 17 amino acids. Germline CDR1 SGHDN, CDR2 FVKESK. The CDR3 protein is CASSQDVRDRGPYEQYF. The CDR3, as DNA: TGTGCCAGCAGCCAAGATGTAAGGGACAGGGGCCCCTACGAGCAGTACTTC.

Only one count was recorded for this clone. V usage is TRBV25-1 and J usage is TRBJ2-3; the D is unclear. Deletions cut 6 bases from V and 9 bases from J, with 16 bases between. CDR1 MGHDK and CDR2 SYGVNS come from the germline V gene. The CDR3 has 13 residues. CDR3 bases: TGTGCCAGCAGGACAAACCTCGCTGGCACGCAGTATTTT. This encodes CASRTNLAGTQYF. The full variable domain, rest sourced from reference TRBV25-1 and TRBJ2-3, is EADIYQTPRYLVIGTGKKITLECSQTMGHDKMYWYQQDPGMELHLIHYSYGVNSTEKGDLSSESTVSRIRTEHFPLTLESARPSHTSQYLCASRTNLAGTQYFGPGTRLTVL.

The V and J genes are TRBV5-1 and TRBJ2-2; TRBD1 might be the D (6 bases). Per germline, CDR1 SGHRS and CDR2 YFSETQ. Trimming left V 0 bases short and J 4 bases short, with 16 bases between. The CDR3 runs 17 residues. The CDR3 DNA sequence: TGCGCCAGCAGCTTGGTGGGACAATCCAGGGGCACCGGGGAGCTGTTTTTT. This gives the protein CASSLVGQSRGTGELFF.

CDR3 coding DNA: TGTGCCAGCACCCTGACATTGAGCACAGATACGCAGTATTTT. Amino acid sequence: CASTLTLSTDTQYF. V gene TRBV5-6 combines with J gene TRBJ2-3; no clear D. The germline V and J ends were trimmed by 6 bases and 0 bases, with 11 bases remaining between them. The CDR3 totals 14 residues. Germline V gene sequence: CDR1 SGHDT, CDR2 YYEEEE.

J is TRBJ2-1 and V is TRBV11-3; D is perhaps TRBD1 (5 bases). Trimming stripped 3 bases from V and 4 bases from J, with 7 bases between. CDR1 is SGHNT, CDR2 YENEEA, per germline. This CDR3 is built from 13 residues. DNA of the CDR3: TGTGCCAGCAGCTTTAACAGGTACAATGAGCAGTTCTTC. Protein: CASSFNRYNEQFF. Full variable domain (outside the CDR3, taken from reference TRBV11-3 and TRBJ2-1): EAGVVQSPRYKIIEKKQPVAFWCNPISGHNTLYWYLQNLGQGPELLIRYENEEAVDDSQLPKDRFSAERLKGVDSTLKIQPAELGDSAVYLCASSFNRYNEQFFGPGTRLTVL.

The rearrangement uses TRBV5-5 and TRBJ2-5; TRBD1 aligns across 7 bases. CDR1 and CDR2 (germline): SGHKS, YYEKEE (reference sequence). The CDR3 spans 15 residues. With 2 bases clipped from V and 5 bases from J, the junction kept 9 bases outside the gene matches. CDR3 nucleotide sequence: TGTGCCAGCAGCTTAAACCCGAGGGGGCAGGAGACCCAGTACTTC. The encoded protein is CASSLNPRGQETQYF.

The chain links TRBV5-6 to TRBJ2-7; perhaps TRBD1 as D (6 bases). The CDR3 length is 14 residues. The V end lost 4 bases, the J end lost 3 bases, and 14 bases lay between the germline ends. CDR1 SGHDT and CDR2 YYEEEE come from the germline V gene. For the CDR3, the DNA is TGTGCCAGCAGCCCGCAGGGGCTAAGCTACGAGCAGTACTTC. Encoded protein: CASSPQGLSYEQYF.

This chain links TRBV6-5 with TRBJ2-1; 9 bases fit TRBD1. The CDR3 runs 15 residues. CDR1 is MNHEY, CDR2 SVGAGI, per germline. V shed 6 bases and J 4 bases; nucleotides not matched to a gene: 7. The CDR3 DNA sequence: TGTGCCAGCAGGTCACGGGACAGGGATTACAATGAGCAGTTCTTC. It specifies CASRSRDRDYNEQFF.

The chain links TRBV29-1 to TRBJ2-2, with 7 bases lining up with TRBD1. CDR3 length: 14 residues. Germline V CDR1 and CDR2: SQVTM, ANQGSEA. The junction had 4 bases not matched to a gene; V was cut back by 6 bases and J by 0 bases. The CDR3 coding sequence is TGCAGCGTACCAGGGGGTTCGAACACCGGGGAGCTGTTTTTT. This encodes CSVPGGSNTGELFF.

This chain connects TRBV10-1 to TRBJ1-5, with TRBD1 matching over 8 bases. The CDR3 contains 15 residues. The germline gives CDR1 WNHNN, CDR2 SYGVQD (reference sequence). Trimming at V came to 5 bases and at J to 7 bases, leaving 10 bases not matched to a gene. This CDR3 reads CASSPGGQGRQPQHF. CDR3 DNA sequence: TGCGCCAGCAGTCCCGGAGGACAGGGCCGGCAGCCCCAGCATTTT.

The chain uses TRBV19 and TRBJ2-1, with TRBD1 matching 8 bases. The germline CDR1 and CDR2 sequences are LNHDA and SQIVND (reference sequence). The V gene end was trimmed by 5 bases and the J gene end by 7 bases; junction bases not matched to a gene: 4. The CDR3 has 13 residues. This CDR3 reads CASSFTGGNEQFF. For the CDR3, the DNA is TGTGCCAGTAGTTTTACAGGGGGGAATGAGCAGTTCTTC. Using reference TRBV19 and TRBJ2-1 for the parts outside the CDR3, the full variable domain is DGGITQSPKYLFRKEGQNVTLSCEQNLNHDAMYWYRQDPGQGLRLIYYSQIVNDFQKGDIAEGYSVSREKKESFPLTVTSAQKNPTAFYLCASSFTGGNEQFFGPGTRLTVL.

V gene TRBV5-5 combines with J gene TRBJ2-7; D may be TRBD1 (6 bases). Per germline, CDR1 SGHKS and CDR2 YYEKEE (reference sequence). This CDR3 has 13 residues. Deletions cut 4 bases from V and 3 bases from J, with 11 bases between. CDR3 sequence: CASSRGTFYEQYF. The CDR3 nucleotides read TGTGCCAGCAGCAGGGGGACCTTCTACGAGCAGTACTTC.

The V gene is TRBV7-3, the J gene TRBJ1-1; TRBD1 agrees at 9 bases. Germline V gives CDR1 SGHTA, CDR2 FQGTGA. The junction had 2 bases not matched to a gene; V was cut back by 0 bases and J by 3 bases. This CDR3 comprises 15 residues. DNA for the CDR3: TGTGCCAGCAGCTTAACGACAGGGGGGTACACTGAAGCTTTCTTT. As protein: CASSLTTGGYTEAFF.

V is TRBV7-3 and J is TRBJ2-7; 13 bases map to TRBD2. This CDR3 comprises 17 residues. CDR1 SGHTA and CDR2 FQGTGA come from the germline V gene. J lost 9 bases, V lost 0 bases, and 11 bases had no gene match. The CDR3 reads CASSLTGTSGAKEGQYF. The CDR3 DNA reads TGTGCCAGCAGCTTAACAGGGACTAGCGGGGCCAAAGAAGGGCAGTACTTC.

The CDR3 DNA reads TGTGCCAGCAGCGTGGGGGGAGAGGGCTCCTATAATTCACCCCTCCACTTT. This translates into CASSVGGEGSYNSPLHF. V gene TRBV9 combines with J gene TRBJ1-6; perhaps TRBD1 as D (5 bases). Looked up from germline, CDR1 is SGDLS and CDR2 is YYNGEE. The CDR3 covers 17 residues. Trimming removed 2 bases at V and 0 bases at J, with 12 bases between.

The chain uses TRBV6-5 and TRBJ1-1, with TRBD1 matching over 7 bases. The CDR3 totals 15 residues. Trimming removed 4 bases from V and 5 bases from J; junction bases left unmatched: 10. The germline V gene has CDR1 MNHEY and CDR2 SVGAGI. This CDR3 reads CASSLTGRIRTEAFF. The CDR3 bases are TGTGCCAGCAGTTTGACAGGGAGGATAAGAACTGAAGCTTTCTTT.

This clone was counted once. This sequence joins TRBV6-5 and TRBJ1-1; tentative D call: TRBD1 (5 bases). Trimming shortened V by 6 bases and J by 1 base, and 9 bases separated the two germline ends. CDR1 is MNHEY and CDR2 is SVGAGI in the germline V gene. The CDR3 has 13 residues. The CDR3 DNA sequence: TGTGCCAGCAGCCCGACAGAGAACACTGAAGCTTTCTTT. Its protein product is CASSPTENTEAFF.

As DNA, the CDR3 is TGCAGCGGAGATGAGCGGGACAGGTCACTAGCCAAAAACATTCAGTACTTC. Amino acid sequence: CSGDERDRSLAKNIQYF. The chain joins TRBV29-1 to TRBJ2-4; possibly TRBD1 for D (8 bases). Germline V gives CDR1 SQVTM, CDR2 ANQGSEA. This CDR3 has 17 residues. V shed 7 bases and J shed 0 bases, with 22 bases lying between them.

V usage is TRBV2 and J usage is TRBJ2-3; D may be TRBD1 (6 bases). The germline CDR1 and CDR2 sequences are SNHLY and FYNNEI. The CDR3 has 13 residues. V lost 6 bases and J lost 4, with 11 bases in between. As DNA, the CDR3 is TGTGCCAGCAGCACAGGGCGGGCAGATACGCAGTATTTT. Translating gives CASSTGRADTQYF.

The chain recombines TRBV11-2 with TRBJ1-2, with D hard to call. CDR3 length: 13 residues. Germline values: CDR1 SGHAT, CDR2 FQNNGV. Trimming took off 0 bases at V and 4 bases at J, with 6 bases between the two ends. The CDR3 DNA reads TGTGCCAGCAGCTTAGACCACGGCTATGGCTACACCTTC. This gives the protein CASSLDHGYGYTF.

The chain links TRBV29-1 to TRBJ1-2, with TRBD1 identical over 7 bases. The CDR3 consists of 13 residues. With 7 bases clipped from V and 3 bases from J, the junction kept 8 bases outside the gene matches. Germline V CDR1 and CDR2: SQVTM, ANQGSEA. The CDR3 DNA reads TGCAGCGCAGGGGTAGGGGGCCACTATGGCTACACCTTC. It translates to CSAGVGGHYGYTF.

V gene TRBV30 combines with J gene TRBJ1-1; a weak D match, TRBD1 (5 bases). Per the germline V gene, CDR1 is GTSNPN and CDR2 is SVGIG (reference sequence). Trimming cost V 4 bases and J 0 bases, with 12 bases left between them. CDR3 length: 14 residues. The CDR3: CAWTRPGMNTEAFF. The CDR3 nucleotides read TGTGCCTGGACCCGGCCAGGGATGAACACTGAAGCTTTCTTT.

The chain's CDR3 is CASRLTAGTGELFF. For the CDR3, the DNA is TGTGCCAGCAGATTGACAGCGGGCACCGGGGAGCTGTTTTTT. This rearrangement joins TRBV28 to TRBJ2-2; D is perhaps TRBD2 (6 bases). This CDR3 has 14 residues. The V gene's germline CDR1 is MDHEN and CDR2 SYDVKM. V lost 6 bases and J lost 4, with 12 bases in between.

The V gene is TRBV30, the J gene TRBJ1-1, with TRBD1 identical over 10 bases. Germline loops: CDR1 GTSNPN, CDR2 SVGIG (reference sequence). J was trimmed by 0 bases and V by 1 base; bases with no gene match: 2. CDR3 length: 15 residues. The CDR3 DNA reads TGTGCCTGGAGTGCGGACAGGGGGATGAACACTGAAGCTTTCTTT. Translated, it gives CAWSADRGMNTEAFF.